These T cell receptor beta chains were read from a single sample in a study of CD8+ T cells in alopecia areata. Sequencing was performed with immunoSEQ multiplex PCR; in TCRdb, only in-frame clones are kept and a portion is missing. The repertoire holds approximately 30,000 clones, with less than 65% as singletons. Specimen: NKG2D-high CD8+ T cells sorted from blood. The source is a human donor with alopecia areata. CDR3s include the opening cysteine and the closing phenylalanine or tryptophan. The order of the fields is D gene, J gene, CDR3 length, V gene, clone size, CDR3 protein, CDR3 DNA. The D gene is left open where the match is weak. Clone size is given for some rows only: seen once, a few or many times, or a class if the clone is expanded.

TRBD2,TRBJ2-5,15,TRBV29-1,NA,CSVVVWTSEQETQYF,TGCAGCGTTGTGGTCTGGACTAGCGAACAAGAGACCCAGTACTTC
NA,TRBJ2-5,14,TRBV28,few,CASTPGGGEETQYF,TGTGCCAGCACTCCGGGTGGAGGGGAAGAGACCCAGTACTTC
TRBD2,TRBJ2-1,16,TRBV27,NA,CASSFRLAYSYNEQFF,TGTGCCAGCAGTTTCAGACTAGCCTATTCCTACAATGAGCAGTTCTTC
NA,TRBJ2-3,15,TRBV28,few,CASSLTGARYDTQYF,TGTGCCAGCAGTTTGACGGGGGCTCGGTATGATACGCAGTATTTT
TRBD1,TRBJ2-7,12,TRBV27,NA,CASSSTGYEQYF,TGTGCCAGCAGTTCGACAGGGTACGAGCAGTACTTC
NA,TRBJ1-4,14,TRBV7-2,NA,CASSLGRSTLKLFF,TGTGCCAGCAGCTTAGGCAGATCCACTCTAAAACTGTTTTTT
NA,TRBJ2-7,13,TRBV5-1,once,CASSLAPSHEQYF,TGCGCCAGCAGCTTGGCCCCTTCCCACGAGCAGTACTTC
NA,TRBJ1-1,12,TRBV2,NA,CASLQGSTEAFF,TGTGCCAGTTTACAGGGTTCCACTGAAGCTTTCTTT
NA,TRBJ2-7,14,TRBV25-1,NA,CASSEEGLLYEQYF,TGTGCCAGCAGTGAAGAGGGTTTGTTGTACGAGCAGTACTTC
NA,TRBJ2-7,13,TRBV29-1,NA,CSVGELDVYEQYF,TGCAGCGTCGGAGAATTGGACGTCTACGAGCAGTACTTC
NA,TRBJ2-1,16,TRBV5-1,NA,CASSLASASSYNEQFF,TGCGCCAGCAGCTTGGCTAGCGCGAGCTCCTACAATGAGCAGTTCTTC
TRBD2,TRBJ2-5,15,TRBV11-2,NA,CASSLVAGPEETQYF,TGTGCCAGCAGCTTAGTAGCGGGGCCGGAAGAGACCCAGTACTTC
TRBD1,TRBJ2-4,16,TRBV6-1,few,CASSGWTGEAKNIQYF,TGTGCCAGCAGTGGTTGGACAGGGGAAGCCAAAAACATTCAGTACTTC
NA,TRBJ2-2,15,TRBV11-2,few,CASSRTVGGTGELFF,TGTGCCAGCAGTCGGACAGTCGGGGGAACCGGGGAGCTGTTTTTT
TRBD2,TRBJ2-2,19,TRBV28,NA,CASSYPGLAGEGNTGELFF,TGTGCCAGCAGTTACCCCGGACTAGCGGGAGAGGGGAACACCGGGGAGCTGTTTTTT
NA,TRBJ1-1,11,TRBV30,NA,CAWGAGAEAFF,TGTGCCTGGGGCGCGGGGGCTGAAGCTTTCTTT
TRBD2,TRBJ2-7,16,TRBV29-1,NA,CSVIPKSGGLNYEQYF,TGCAGCGTGATCCCCAAAAGCGGGGGCCTTAACTACGAGCAGTACTTC
TRBD2,TRBJ2-7,15,TRBV5-1,NA,CASSLGLAGAYEQYF,TGCGCCAGCAGCTTGGGGCTAGCGGGAGCGTACGAGCAGTACTTC
NA,TRBJ2-5,15,TRBV7-9,NA,CASSLGRDGQETQYF,TGTGCCAGCAGCTTAGGGAGGGACGGGCAAGAGACCCAGTACTTC
NA,TRBJ2-7,14,TRBV4-1,NA,CASSQSGPTYEQYF,TGCGCCAGCAGCCAATCGGGACCCACCTACGAGCAGTACTTC
NA,TRBJ2-7,17,TRBV5-4,once,CASSLVISDESSYEQYF,TGTGCCAGCAGCTTGGTAATTTCGGACGAGAGCTCCTACGAGCAGTACTTC
TRBD2,TRBJ2-1,15,TRBV7-9,few,CASSLGLAGYNEQFF,TGTGCCAGCAGCTTAGGACTAGCGGGCTACAATGAGCAGTTCTTC
NA,TRBJ2-1,17,TRBV27,NA,CASSLFPSDPSYNEQFF,TGTGCCAGCAGTTTATTCCCCTCTGACCCCTCCTACAATGAGCAGTTCTTC
NA,TRBJ1-1,13,TRBV5-6,NA,CASSFGLNTEAFF,TGTGCCAGCAGCTTCGGACTGAACACTGAAGCTTTCTTT
TRBD1,TRBJ2-1,15,TRBV6-5,NA,CASSYSGQGAAEQFF,TGTGCCAGCAGTTACTCGGGACAGGGGGCTGCTGAGCAGTTCTTC
NA,TRBJ2-7,13,TRBV7-9,once,CASSSLVPYEQYF,TGTGCCAGCAGCTCCCTTGTTCCCTACGAGCAGTACTTC
TRBD2,TRBJ2-2,13,TRBV30,NA,CAWSLAGPGELFF,TGTGCCTGGAGCCTAGCGGGACCCGGGGAGCTGTTTTTT
NA,TRBJ1-1,16,TRBV6-5,NA,CASSFPPEGGRTEAFF,TGTGCCAGCAGTTTTCCCCCGGAAGGGGGGAGGACTGAAGCTTTCTTT
NA,TRBJ1-5,15,TRBV15,hyperexpanded,CATSRDQGVNQPQHF,TGTGCCACCAGCAGAGATCAGGGTGTCAATCAGCCCCAGCATTTT
NA,TRBJ1-1,15,TRBV14,NA,CASSQDLEVNTEAFF,TGTGCCAGCAGCCAAGATTTGGAGGTGAACACTGAAGCTTTCTTT
TRBD2,TRBJ2-7,15,TRBV7-6,few,CASSLASGRFYEQYF,TGTGCCAGCAGCCTAGCCAGCGGGAGGTTCTACGAGCAGTACTTC
NA,TRBJ2-7,11,TRBV29-1,NA,CSAGGPYEQYF,TGCAGCGCCGGCGGCCCCTACGAGCAGTACTTC
NA,TRBJ2-5,15,TRBV7-8,NA,CASSLSGLLEETQYF,TGTGCCAGCAGCTTATCGGGACTTCTCGAAGAGACCCAGTACTTC
NA,TRBJ2-2,13,TRBV30,NA,CAWSVLGPGELFF,TGTGCCTGGAGTGTATTGGGCCCCGGGGAGCTGTTTTTT
NA,TRBJ2-7,15,TRBV7-2,NA,CASSLTPRGSYEQYF,TGTGCCAGCAGCTTGACACCCCGGGGCTCCTACGAGCAGTACTTC
NA,TRBJ2-5,14,TRBV2,NA,CASTLWTNQETQYF,TGTGCCAGCACTTTGTGGACTAACCAAGAGACCCAGTACTTC
TRBD2,TRBJ2-3,16,TRBV7-9,few,CASSLAAGVNTDTQYF,TGTGCCAGCAGCTTAGCGGCGGGAGTAAACACAGATACGCAGTATTTT
NA,TRBJ1-1,12,TRBV7-9,NA,CASSLGGAEAFF,TGTGCCAGCAGTCTGGGGGGCGCTGAAGCTTTCTTT
NA,TRBJ2-1,14,TRBV5-1,NA,CASSLTHSYNEQFF,TGCGCCAGCAGCTTGACCCACTCCTACAATGAGCAGTTCTTC
NA,TRBJ2-5,15,TRBV7-9,NA,CASSTRSDSSETQYF,TGTGCCAGCAGTACTCGATCGGACAGTTCAGAGACCCAGTACTTC